The T cell receptor beta chain under discussion was sequenced for a study of T cells in Graves' hyperthyroidism and ophthalmopathy. Orbital computed tomography and thyroid ultrasound, together with serum TRAb and thyroxine and clinical symptoms, were used for diagnoses. This clonotype was seen ten or more times. From RNA transcripts, TCR beta CDR3 regions were amplified. HTBI primers were employed in a first-round RT-PCR of the TCR CDR3. From the multiplex PCR reads, TCRdb called clonotypes with MiXCR, one entry per CDR3 protein. The profile shows over 500,000 distinct CDR3 sequences, over 35% of them singletons. The sequence was collected from an adult woman with Graves' disease, either hyperthyroidism or ophthalmopathy (not recorded which). The sequenced sample was peripheral blood or thyroid tissue (not recorded which).

The CDR3: CASSVLGGLGGRTEAFF. The DNA for the CDR3 is TGTGCCAGCAGCGTTTTGGGGGGCCTGGGGGGACGCACTGAAGCTTTCTTT. The V call is TRBV7-8, the J call TRBJ1-1; a possible D gene is TRBD1 (6 bases). The CDR3 runs 17 residues. Germline CDR1 reads SGHVS; CDR2 reads FQNEAQ. Trimming cost V 5 bases and J 4 bases, with 23 bases left between them.